This T cell receptor beta chain emerged from a study of blood T cells in healthy people across ages. The CDR3 is 16 amino acids. CDR1 is MNHEY, CDR2 SMNVEV, per germline (reference sequence). With a J-beta primer mix and a sample-barcoded 5' primer, a second PCR ran roughly 7 to 11 cycles. TCRdb re-called the 5' RACE reads through MiXCR, storing one row per CDR3 protein. In the table there are over a million distinct CDR3 sequences, about 45% of which are singletons. This clonotype was picked up a small number of times. This rearrangement joins TRBV27 to TRBJ2-5, with no clear D. The DNA end lines up better with TRBJ2-7; the J call may be wrong. The clonotype originates from a woman younger than 30 in good health. What was sequenced was blood. CDR3 sequence (DNA): TGTGCCAGCAGTCCTTGGATGTCCCCAGTTCCTTACGAGCAGTACTTC. Amino acids: CASSPWMSPVPYEQYF.